This T cell receptor (beta chain) was sequenced during a study of OX40 agonist ivuxolimab in advanced cancers. In the case of this clone: As yet, its antigen is unknown.

Study-level points and caveats: Some nonresponders also had low normalized T-cell clonal expansion.

TCRdb's copy holds only in-frame clones and misses some; the assay was immunoSEQ multiplex PCR. The sample has around 84,000 clones, under 95% seen once. In germline, CDR1 is SGDLS, CDR2 YYNGEE. This CDR3 region has 14 residues. Trimming removed 4 bases from V and 2 bases from J, with 13 bases in between. The TCR was taken from an adult with an advanced solid tumor such as melanoma, head and neck, liver or kidney cancer. The chain combines TRBV9 with TRBJ2-7; D gene ambiguous. Source: CD4+ or CD8+ T cells sorted from blood, taken in a trial of the OX40 agonist ivuxolimab. This CDR3 reads CASSPWTQPYEQYF. The DNA for the CDR3 is TGTGCCAGCAGCCCATGGACCCAACCCTACGAGCAGTACTTC.